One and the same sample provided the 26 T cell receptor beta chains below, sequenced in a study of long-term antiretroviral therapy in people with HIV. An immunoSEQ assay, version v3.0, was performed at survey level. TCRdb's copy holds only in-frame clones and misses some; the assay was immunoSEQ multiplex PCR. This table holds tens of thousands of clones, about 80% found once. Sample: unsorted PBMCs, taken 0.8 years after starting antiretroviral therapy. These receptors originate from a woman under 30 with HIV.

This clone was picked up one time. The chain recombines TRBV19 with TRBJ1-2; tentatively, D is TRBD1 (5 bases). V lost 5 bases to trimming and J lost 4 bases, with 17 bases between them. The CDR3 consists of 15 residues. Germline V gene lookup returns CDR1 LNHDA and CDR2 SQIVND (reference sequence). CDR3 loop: CASSLYPRGGYGYTF. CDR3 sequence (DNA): TGTGCCAGTAGTTTATACCCTCGGGGGGGCTATGGCTACACCTTC.

CDR3 DNA: TGTGCCAGCAGCTTAAGCCCAGGGGAGTTCCGGGTATCTAATGAAAAACTGTTTTTT. Encoded protein: CASSLSPGEFRVSNEKLFF. The rearrangement links TRBV11-2 to TRBJ1-4, with a possible D match to TRBD1 (6 bases). The CDR3 is 19 residues long. Trimming removed 2 bases at V and 3 bases at J, with 22 bases between. Germline V gene sequence: CDR1 SGHAT, CDR2 FQNNGV.

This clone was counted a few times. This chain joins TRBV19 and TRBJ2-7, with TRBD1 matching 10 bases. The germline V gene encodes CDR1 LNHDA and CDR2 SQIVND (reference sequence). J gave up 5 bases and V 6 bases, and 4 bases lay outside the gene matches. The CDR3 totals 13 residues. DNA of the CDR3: TGTGCCAGTAGCGGGACAGGGGTCCACGAGCAGTACTTC. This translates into CASSGTGVHEQYF. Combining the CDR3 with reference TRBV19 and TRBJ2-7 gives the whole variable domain DGGITQSPKYLFRKEGQNVTLSCEQNLNHDAMYWYRQDPGQGLRLIYYSQIVNDFQKGDIAEGYSVSREKKESFPLTVTSAQKNPTAFYLCASSGTGVHEQYFGPGTRLTVT.

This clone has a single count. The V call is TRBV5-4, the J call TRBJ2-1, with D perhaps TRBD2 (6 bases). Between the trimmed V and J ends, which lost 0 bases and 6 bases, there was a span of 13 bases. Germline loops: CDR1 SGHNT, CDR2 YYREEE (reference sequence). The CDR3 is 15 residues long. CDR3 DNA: TGTGCCAGCAGCTTGGGCGGGAATGCTGTCAATGAGCAGTTCTTC. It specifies CASSLGGNAVNEQFF.

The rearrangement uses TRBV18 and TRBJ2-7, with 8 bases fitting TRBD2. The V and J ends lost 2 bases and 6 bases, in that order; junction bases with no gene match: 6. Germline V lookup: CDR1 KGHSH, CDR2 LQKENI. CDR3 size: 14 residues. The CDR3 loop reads CASSPGTRGGEQYF. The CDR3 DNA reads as TGTGCCAGCTCACCAGGGACTAGAGGAGGCGAGCAGTACTTC. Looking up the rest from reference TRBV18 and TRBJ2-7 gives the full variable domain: NAGVMQNPRHLVRRRGQEARLRCSPMKGHSHVYWYRQLPEEGLKFMVYLQKENIIDESGMPKERFSAEFPKEGPSILRIQQVVRGDSAAYFCASSPGTRGGEQYFGPGTRLTVT.

CDR3 nucleotides: TGCGCCAGCAGCCCCCCAGGGGGCAAGACCGGGGAGCTGTTTTTT. Protein product: CASSPPGGKTGELFF. The rearrangement links TRBV5-1 to TRBJ2-2; 8 bases map to TRBD1. J gave up 5 bases and V 4 bases, and 7 bases lay outside the gene matches. This CDR3 is built from 15 residues. From germline, CDR1 is SGHRS and CDR2 YFSETQ.

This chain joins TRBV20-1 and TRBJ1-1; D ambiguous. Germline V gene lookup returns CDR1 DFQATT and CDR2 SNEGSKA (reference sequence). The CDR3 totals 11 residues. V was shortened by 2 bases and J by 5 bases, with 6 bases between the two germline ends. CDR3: CSARWRTEAFF. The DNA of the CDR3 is TGCAGTGCTAGATGGAGGACTGAAGCTTTCTTT.

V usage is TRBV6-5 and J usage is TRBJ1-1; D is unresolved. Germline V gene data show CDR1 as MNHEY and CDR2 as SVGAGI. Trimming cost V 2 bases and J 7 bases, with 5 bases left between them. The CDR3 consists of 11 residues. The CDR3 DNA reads TGTGCCAGCAGTTACATGCGTGAAGCTTTCTTT. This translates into CASSYMREAFF.

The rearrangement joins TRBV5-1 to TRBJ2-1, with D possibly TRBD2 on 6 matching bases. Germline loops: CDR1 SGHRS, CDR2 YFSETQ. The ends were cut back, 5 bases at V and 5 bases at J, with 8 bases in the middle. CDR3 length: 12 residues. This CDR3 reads CASRTGDNEQFF. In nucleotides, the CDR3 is TGCGCCAGCAGGACGGGGGACAATGAGCAGTTCTTC.

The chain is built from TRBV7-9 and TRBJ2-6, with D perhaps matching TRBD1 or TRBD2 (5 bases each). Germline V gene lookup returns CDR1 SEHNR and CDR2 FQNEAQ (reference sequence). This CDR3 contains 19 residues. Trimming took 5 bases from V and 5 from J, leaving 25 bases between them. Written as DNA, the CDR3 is TGTGCCAGCAGCAGGGAGCCGGGGCTCGATGTCTTTCGGGCCAACGTCCTGACTTTC. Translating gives CASSREPGLDVFRANVLTF.

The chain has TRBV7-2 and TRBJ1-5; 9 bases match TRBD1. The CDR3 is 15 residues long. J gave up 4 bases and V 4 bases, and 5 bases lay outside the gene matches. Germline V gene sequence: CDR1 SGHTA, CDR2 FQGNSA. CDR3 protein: CASSSTGGDNQPQHF. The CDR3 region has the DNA TGTGCCAGCAGCTCGACAGGGGGGGATAATCAGCCCCAGCATTTT.

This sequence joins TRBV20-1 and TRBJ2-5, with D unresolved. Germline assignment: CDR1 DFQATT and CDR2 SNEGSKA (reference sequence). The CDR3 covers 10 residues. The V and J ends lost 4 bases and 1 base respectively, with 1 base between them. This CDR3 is CSATQETQYF. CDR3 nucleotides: TGCAGTGCTACCCAAGAGACCCAGTACTTC.

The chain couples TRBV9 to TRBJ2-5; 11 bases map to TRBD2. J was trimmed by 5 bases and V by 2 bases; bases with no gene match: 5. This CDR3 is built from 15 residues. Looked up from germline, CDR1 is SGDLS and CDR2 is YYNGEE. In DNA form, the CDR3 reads TGTGCCAGCAGCGTGGGACTAGCGGAGGGGGAGACCCAGTACTTC. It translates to CASSVGLAEGETQYF.

CDR3 amino acids: CASSPTSGSSYEQYF. The CDR3 DNA sequence: TGTGCCAGCAGCCCGACTAGCGGATCGTCCTACGAGCAGTACTTC. The J gene is TRBJ2-7, the V gene TRBV7-2, with 9 bases identical to TRBD2. Germline CDR1 SGHTA, CDR2 FQGNSA. J was trimmed by 1 base and V by 5 bases; bases with no gene match: 6. The CDR3 length is 15 residues. The whole variable domain, remainder taken from reference TRBV7-2 and TRBJ2-7, is GAGVSQSPSNKVTEKGKDVELRCDPISGHTALYWYRQSLGQGLEFLIYFQGNSAPDKSGLPSDRFSAERTGGSVSTLTIQRTQQEDSAVYLCASSPTSGSSYEQYFGPGTRLTVT.

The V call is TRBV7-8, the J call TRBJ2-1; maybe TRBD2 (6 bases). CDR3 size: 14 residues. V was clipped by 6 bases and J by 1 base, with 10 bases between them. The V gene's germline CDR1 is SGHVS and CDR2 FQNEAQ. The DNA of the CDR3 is TGTGCCAGCAGAGGAGGGACGTCCTACAATGAGCAGTTCTTC. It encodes CASRGGTSYNEQFF.

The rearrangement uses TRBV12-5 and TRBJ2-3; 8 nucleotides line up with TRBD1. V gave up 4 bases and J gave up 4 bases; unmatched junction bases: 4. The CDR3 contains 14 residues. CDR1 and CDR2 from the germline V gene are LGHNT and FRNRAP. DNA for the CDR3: TGTGCTAGTGGTTCGGGCAGGGGGCCAGATACGCAGTATTTT. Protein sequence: CASGSGRGPDTQYF. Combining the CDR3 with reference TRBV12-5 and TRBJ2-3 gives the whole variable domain DARVTQTPRHKVTEMGQEVTMRCQPILGHNTVFWYRQTMMQGLELLAYFRNRAPLDDSGMPKDRFSAEMPDATLATLKIQPSEPRDSAVYFCASGSGRGPDTQYFGPGTRLTVL.

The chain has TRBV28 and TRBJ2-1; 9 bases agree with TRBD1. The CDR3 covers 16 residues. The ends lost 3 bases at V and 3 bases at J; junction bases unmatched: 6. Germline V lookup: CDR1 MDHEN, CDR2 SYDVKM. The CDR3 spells CASSFFRTGVYNEQFF. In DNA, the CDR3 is TGTGCCAGCAGTTTTTTCCGGACAGGGGTCTACAATGAGCAGTTCTTC.

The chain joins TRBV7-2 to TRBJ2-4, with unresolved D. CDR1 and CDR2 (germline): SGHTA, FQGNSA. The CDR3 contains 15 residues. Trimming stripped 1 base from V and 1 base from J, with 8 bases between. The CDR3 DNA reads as TGTGCCAGCAGCTTAGAAGTTGGGGCCAAAAACATTCAGTACTTC. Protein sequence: CASSLEVGAKNIQYF.

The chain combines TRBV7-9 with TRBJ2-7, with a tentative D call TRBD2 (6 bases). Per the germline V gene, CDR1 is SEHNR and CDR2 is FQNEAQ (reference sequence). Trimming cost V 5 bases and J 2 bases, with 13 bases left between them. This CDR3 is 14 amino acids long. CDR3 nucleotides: TGTGCCAGCAGCCTAAGCGGGCATCCCTACGAGCAGTACTTC. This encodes CASSLSGHPYEQYF.

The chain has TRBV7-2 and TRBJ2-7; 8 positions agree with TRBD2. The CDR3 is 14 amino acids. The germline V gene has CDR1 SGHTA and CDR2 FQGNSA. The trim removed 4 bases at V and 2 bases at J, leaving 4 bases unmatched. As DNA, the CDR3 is TGTGCCAGCAGCTCCGTAGCGGGAACCTACGAGCAGTACTTC. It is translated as CASSSVAGTYEQYF.

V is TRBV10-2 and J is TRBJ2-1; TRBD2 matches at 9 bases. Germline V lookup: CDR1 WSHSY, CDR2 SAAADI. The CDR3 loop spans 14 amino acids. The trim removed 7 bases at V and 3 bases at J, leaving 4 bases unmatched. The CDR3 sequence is CASTLAGDYNEQFF. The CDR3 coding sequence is TGCGCCAGCACTTTAGCGGGGGACTACAATGAGCAGTTCTTC.

The CDR3 spells CASSQDGGSNQPQHF. The CDR3 region has the DNA TGCGCCAGCAGCCAAGATGGGGGGAGCAATCAGCCCCAGCATTTT. This chain joins TRBV4-3 and TRBJ1-5; D perhaps matches TRBD1 (5 bases). Per the germline V gene, CDR1 is LGHNA and CDR2 is YSLEER. V dropped 0 bases and J dropped 1 base, with 7 bases sitting between them. The CDR3 is made up of 15 amino acids.

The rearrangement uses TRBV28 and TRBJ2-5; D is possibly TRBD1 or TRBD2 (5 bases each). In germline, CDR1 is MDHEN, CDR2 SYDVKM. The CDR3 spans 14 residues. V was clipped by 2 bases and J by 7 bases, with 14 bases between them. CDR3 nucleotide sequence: TGTGCCAGCAGTTTAGGGGACGGGTACGGGACCCAGTACTTC. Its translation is CASSLGDGYGTQYF.

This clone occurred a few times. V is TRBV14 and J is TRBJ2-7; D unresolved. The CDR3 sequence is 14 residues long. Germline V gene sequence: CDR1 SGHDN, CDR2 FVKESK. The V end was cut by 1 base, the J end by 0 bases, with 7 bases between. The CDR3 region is CASSQASSSYEQYF. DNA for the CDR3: TGTGCCAGCAGCCAAGCGAGCAGCTCCTACGAGCAGTACTTC.

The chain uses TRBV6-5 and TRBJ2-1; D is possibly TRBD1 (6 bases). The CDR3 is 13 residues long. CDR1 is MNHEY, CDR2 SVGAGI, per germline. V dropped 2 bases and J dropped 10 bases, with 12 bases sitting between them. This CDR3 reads CASSYPQGREQFF. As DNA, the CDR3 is TGTGCCAGCAGTTACCCACAGGGCCGGGAGCAGTTCTTC.

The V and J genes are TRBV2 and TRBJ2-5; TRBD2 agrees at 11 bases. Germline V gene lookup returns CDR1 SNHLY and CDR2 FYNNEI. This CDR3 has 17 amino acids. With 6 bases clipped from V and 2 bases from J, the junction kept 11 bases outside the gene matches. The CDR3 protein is CASSKGTSGSRQETQYF. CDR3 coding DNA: TGTGCCAGCAGCAAAGGCACTAGCGGGAGCCGACAAGAGACCCAGTACTTC. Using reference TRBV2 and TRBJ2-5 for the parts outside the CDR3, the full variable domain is EPEVTQTPSHQVTQMGQEVILRCVPISNHLYFYWYRQILGQKVEFLVSFYNNEISEKSEIFDDQFSVERPDGSNFTLKIRSTKLEDSAMYFCASSKGTSGSRQETQYFGPGTRLLVL.